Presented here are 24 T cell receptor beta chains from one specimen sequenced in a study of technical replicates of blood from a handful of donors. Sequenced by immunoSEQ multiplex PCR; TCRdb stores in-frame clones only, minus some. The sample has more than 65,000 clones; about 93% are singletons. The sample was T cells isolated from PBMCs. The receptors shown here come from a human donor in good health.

The chain's CDR3 is CASSTGTADYEQYF. For the CDR3, the DNA is TGTGCCAGCAGCACAGGGACAGCCGACTACGAGCAGTACTTC. The rearrangement uses TRBV9 and TRBJ2-7, with 7 bases lining up with TRBD1. Looked up from germline, CDR1 is SGDLS and CDR2 is YYNGEE. V dropped 4 bases and J dropped 3; count of bases not matched to a gene: 7. The CDR3 covers 14 residues. The entire variable domain, with the rest obtained from reference TRBV9 and TRBJ2-7, is as follows: DSGVTQTPKHLITATGQRVTLRCSPRSGDLSVYWYQQSLDQGLQFLIQYYNGEERAKGNILERFSAQQFPDLHSELNLSSLELGDSALYFCASSTGTADYEQYFGPGTRLTVT.

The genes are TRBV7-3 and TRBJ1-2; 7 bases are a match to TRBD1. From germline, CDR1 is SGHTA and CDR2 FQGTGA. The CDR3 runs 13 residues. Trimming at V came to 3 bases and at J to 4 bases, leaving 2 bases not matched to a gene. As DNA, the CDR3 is TGTGCCAGCAGCTTTGGGGACAGCTATGGCTACACCTTC. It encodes CASSFGDSYGYTF. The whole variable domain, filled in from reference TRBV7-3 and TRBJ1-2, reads GAGVSQTPSNKVTEKGKYVELRCDPISGHTALYWYRQSLGQGPEFLIYFQGTGAADDSGLPNDRFFAVRPEGSVSTLKIQRTERGDSAVYLCASSFGDSYGYTFGSGTRLTVV.

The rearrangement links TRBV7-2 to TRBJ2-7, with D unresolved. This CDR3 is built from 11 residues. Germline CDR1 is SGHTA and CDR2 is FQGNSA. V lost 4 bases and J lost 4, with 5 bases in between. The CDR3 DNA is TGTGCCAGCAGCTCCAGGTACGAGCAGTACTTC. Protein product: CASSSRYEQYF.

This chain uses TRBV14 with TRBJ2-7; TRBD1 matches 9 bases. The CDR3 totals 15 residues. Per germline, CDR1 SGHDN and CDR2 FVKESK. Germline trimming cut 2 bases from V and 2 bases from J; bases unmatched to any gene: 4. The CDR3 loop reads CASSQTGGFTYEQYF. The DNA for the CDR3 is TGTGCCAGCAGCCAAACAGGGGGCTTTACCTACGAGCAGTACTTC.

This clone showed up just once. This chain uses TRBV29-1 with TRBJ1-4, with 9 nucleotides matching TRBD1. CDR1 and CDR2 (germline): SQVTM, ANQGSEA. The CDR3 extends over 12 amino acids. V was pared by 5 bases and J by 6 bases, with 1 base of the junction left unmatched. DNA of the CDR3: TGCAGCGTTCGGGACAGGGATGAAAAACTGTTTTTT. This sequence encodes CSVRDRDEKLFF.

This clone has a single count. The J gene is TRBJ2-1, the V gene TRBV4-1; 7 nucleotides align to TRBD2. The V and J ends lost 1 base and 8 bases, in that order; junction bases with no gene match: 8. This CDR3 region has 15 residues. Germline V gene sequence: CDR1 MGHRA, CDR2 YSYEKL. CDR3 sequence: CASSQGTLLAHEQFF. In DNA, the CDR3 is TGCGCCAGCAGCCAAGGCACACTACTAGCGCATGAGCAGTTCTTC.

CDR3 sequence reads: CASSFTGTEDFSEQYF. CDR3 DNA sequence: TGTGCCAGCAGCTTTACCGGGACAGAGGATTTCTCGGAGCAGTACTTC. J is TRBJ2-7 and V is TRBV7-3; 7 bases align to TRBD1. V trimming: 3 bases; J trimming: 7 bases; junction bases outside the gene matches: 15. The germline V gene encodes CDR1 SGHTA and CDR2 FQGTGA. This CDR3 has 16 residues. Filled out from reference TRBV7-3 and TRBJ2-7, the complete variable domain reads GAGVSQTPSNKVTEKGKYVELRCDPISGHTALYWYRQSLGQGPEFLIYFQGTGAADDSGLPNDRFFAVRPEGSVSTLKIQRTERGDSAVYLCASSFTGTEDFSEQYFGPGTRLTVT.

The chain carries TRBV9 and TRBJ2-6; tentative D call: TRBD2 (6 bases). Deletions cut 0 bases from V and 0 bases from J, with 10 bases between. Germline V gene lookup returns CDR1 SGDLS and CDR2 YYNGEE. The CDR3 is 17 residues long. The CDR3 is CASSVAGDSSGANVLTF. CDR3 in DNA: TGTGCCAGCAGCGTAGCGGGGGATAGCTCTGGGGCCAACGTCCTGACTTTC.

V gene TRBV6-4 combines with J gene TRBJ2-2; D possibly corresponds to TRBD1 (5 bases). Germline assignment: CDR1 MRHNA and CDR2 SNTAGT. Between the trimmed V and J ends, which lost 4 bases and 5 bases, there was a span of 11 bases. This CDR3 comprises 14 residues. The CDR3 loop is CASSADMLTGELFF. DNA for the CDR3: TGTGCCAGCAGTGCGGACATGCTTACCGGGGAGCTGTTTTTT.

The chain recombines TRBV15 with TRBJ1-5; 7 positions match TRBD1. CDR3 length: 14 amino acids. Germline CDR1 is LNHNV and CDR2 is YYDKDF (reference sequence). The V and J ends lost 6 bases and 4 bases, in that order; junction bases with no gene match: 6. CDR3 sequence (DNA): TGTGCCACCAGAGATGACAGGGCGAATCAGCCCCAGCATTTT. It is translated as CATRDDRANQPQHF.

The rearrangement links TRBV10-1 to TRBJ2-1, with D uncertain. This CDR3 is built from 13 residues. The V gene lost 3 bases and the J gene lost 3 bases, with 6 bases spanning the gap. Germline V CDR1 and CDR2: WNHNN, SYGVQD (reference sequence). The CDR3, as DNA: TGCGCCAGCAGTGATGCAGTCTACAATGAGCAGTTCTTC. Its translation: CASSDAVYNEQFF.

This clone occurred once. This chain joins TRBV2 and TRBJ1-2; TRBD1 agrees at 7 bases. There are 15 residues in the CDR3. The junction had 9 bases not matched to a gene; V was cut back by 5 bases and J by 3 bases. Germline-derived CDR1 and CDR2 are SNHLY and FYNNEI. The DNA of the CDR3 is TGTGCCAGCAGTTGGGACAGTCAAACCCACTATGGCTACACCTTC. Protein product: CASSWDSQTHYGYTF.

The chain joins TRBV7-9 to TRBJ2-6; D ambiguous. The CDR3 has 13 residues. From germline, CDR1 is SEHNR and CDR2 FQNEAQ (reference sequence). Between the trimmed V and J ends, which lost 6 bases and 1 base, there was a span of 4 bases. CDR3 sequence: CASRLSGANVLTF. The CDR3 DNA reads TGTGCCAGCAGACTTTCTGGGGCCAACGTCCTGACTTTC.

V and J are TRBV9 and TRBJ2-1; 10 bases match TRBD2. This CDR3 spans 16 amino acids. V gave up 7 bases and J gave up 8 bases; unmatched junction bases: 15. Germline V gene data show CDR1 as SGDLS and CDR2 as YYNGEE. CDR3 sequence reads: CASDLGGLAAQDEQFF. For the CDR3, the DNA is TGTGCCAGCGACCTTGGTGGACTAGCGGCCCAGGATGAGCAGTTCTTC.

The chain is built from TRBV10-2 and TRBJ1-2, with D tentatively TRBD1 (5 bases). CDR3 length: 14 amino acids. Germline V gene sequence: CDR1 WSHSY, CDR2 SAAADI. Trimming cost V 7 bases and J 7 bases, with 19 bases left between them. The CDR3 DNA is TGCGCCAGCACGGGAGAGTTTCTGGGGGTTGGCTACACCTTC. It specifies CASTGEFLGVGYTF.

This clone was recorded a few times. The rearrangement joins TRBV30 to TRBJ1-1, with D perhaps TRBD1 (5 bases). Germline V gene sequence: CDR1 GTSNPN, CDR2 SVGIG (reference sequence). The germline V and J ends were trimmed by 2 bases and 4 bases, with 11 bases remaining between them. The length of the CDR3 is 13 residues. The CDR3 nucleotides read TGTGCCTGGAGTCCGGGGGGGGGCACTGAAGCTTTCTTT. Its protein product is CAWSPGGGTEAFF.

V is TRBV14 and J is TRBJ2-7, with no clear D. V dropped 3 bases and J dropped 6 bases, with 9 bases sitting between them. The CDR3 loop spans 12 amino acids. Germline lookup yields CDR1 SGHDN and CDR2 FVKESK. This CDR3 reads CASSHWAIEQYF. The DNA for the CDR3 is TGTGCCAGCAGCCATTGGGCGATCGAGCAGTACTTC.

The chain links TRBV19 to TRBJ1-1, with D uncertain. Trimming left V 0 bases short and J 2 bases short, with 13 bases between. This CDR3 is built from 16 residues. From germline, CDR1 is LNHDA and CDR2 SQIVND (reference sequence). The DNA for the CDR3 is TGTGCCAGTAGTATAGAGCCCCGGGAGTTAAACACTGAAGCTTTCTTT. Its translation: CASSIEPRELNTEAFF.

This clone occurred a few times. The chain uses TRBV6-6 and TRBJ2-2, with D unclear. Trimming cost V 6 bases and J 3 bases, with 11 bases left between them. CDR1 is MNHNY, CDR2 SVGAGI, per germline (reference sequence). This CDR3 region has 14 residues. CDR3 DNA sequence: TGTGCCAGCAGCCTAGTCGTGTACACCGGGGAGCTGTTTTTT. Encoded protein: CASSLVVYTGELFF.

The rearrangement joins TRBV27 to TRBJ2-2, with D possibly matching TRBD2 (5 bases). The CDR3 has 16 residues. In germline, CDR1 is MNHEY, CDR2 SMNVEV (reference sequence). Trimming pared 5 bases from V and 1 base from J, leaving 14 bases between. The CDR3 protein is CASSALAVLNTGELFF. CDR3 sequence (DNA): TGTGCCAGCAGTGCTCTAGCCGTGCTGAACACCGGGGAGCTGTTTTTT.

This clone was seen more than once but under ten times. DNA of the CDR3: TGCGCCAGCAGCCCGGGGCTAGCGGGGGTATACAATGAGCAGTTCTTC. Its translation is CASSPGLAGVYNEQFF. The rearrangement joins TRBV4-1 to TRBJ2-1; 10 nucleotides align to TRBD2. The CDR3 length is 16 residues. Germline CDR1 and CDR2: MGHRA and YSYEKL. V shed 4 bases and J 4 bases; nucleotides not matched to a gene: 7.

DNA for the CDR3: TGTGCCAGTAGCCAAAGCGGGACGGGGACCCAGTACTTC. It is translated as CASSQSGTGTQYF. The chain couples TRBV19 to TRBJ2-5, with TRBD2 matching over 7 bases. V lost 6 bases and J lost 7; bases outside the gene matches: 8. From germline, CDR1 is LNHDA and CDR2 SQIVND (reference sequence). This CDR3 is built from 13 residues.

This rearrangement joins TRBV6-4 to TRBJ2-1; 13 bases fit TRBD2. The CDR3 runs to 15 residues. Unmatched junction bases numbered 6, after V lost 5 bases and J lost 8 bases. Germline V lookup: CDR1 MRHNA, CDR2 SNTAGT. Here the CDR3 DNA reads TGTGCCAGCAGTCGCAGGACTAGCGGGAGCTATGAGCAGTTCTTC. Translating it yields CASSRRTSGSYEQFF.

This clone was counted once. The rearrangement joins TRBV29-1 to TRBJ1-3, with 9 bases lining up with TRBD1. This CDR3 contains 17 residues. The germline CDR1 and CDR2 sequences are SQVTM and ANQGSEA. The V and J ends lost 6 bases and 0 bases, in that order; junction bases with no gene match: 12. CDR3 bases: TGCAGCGTACCGGGACAGGGTGTCTCTTCCTCTGGAAACACCATATATTTT. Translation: CSVPGQGVSSSGNTIYF.